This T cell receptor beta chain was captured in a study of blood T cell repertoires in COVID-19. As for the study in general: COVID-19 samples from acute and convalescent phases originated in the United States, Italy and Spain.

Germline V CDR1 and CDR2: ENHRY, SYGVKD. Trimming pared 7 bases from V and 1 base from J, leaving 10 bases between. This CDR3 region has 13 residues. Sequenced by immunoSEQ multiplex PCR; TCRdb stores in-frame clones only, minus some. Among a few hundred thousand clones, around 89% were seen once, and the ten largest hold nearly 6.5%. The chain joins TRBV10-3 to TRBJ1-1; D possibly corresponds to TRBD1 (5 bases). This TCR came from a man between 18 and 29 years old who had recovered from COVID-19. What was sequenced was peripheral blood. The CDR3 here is CAINLDKNTEAFF. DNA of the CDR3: TGTGCCATCAACCTGGACAAGAACACTGAAGCTTTCTTT.